The TCR beta chain described here comes from a study of early T cells in non-severe SARS-CoV-2 infection. Across the study: Chains stayed unpaired after sequencing of bulk RNA from unsorted whole blood. Study findings and constraints: Lookups in VDJdb leaned toward anti-spike CD8 responses and missed private and CD4 specificities.

This clonotype appeared a few times. Antigen: not known. TCRdb re-called the 5' RACE reads through MiXCR, storing one row per CDR3 protein. The sample has about 97,000 distinct CDR3 sequences, approximately 11% seen once; the top ten hold roughly 4.5%. Trimming took 3 bases from V and 7 from J, leaving 16 bases between them. Germline V lookup: CDR1 SGHTA, CDR2 FQGTGA. The CDR3 loop spans 15 amino acids. The specimen comprised whole blood, sampled at baseline. The TCR was taken from an adult who was a healthcare worker with PCR-confirmed SARS-CoV-2 infection or an uninfected control (not recorded which). The chain couples TRBV7-3 to TRBJ2-1, with D perhaps TRBD2 (6 bases). CDR3 DNA: TGTGCCAGCAGCTTGGAGGGAGCTAGCTTAAATGAGCAGTTCTTC. This encodes CASSLEGASLNEQFF.